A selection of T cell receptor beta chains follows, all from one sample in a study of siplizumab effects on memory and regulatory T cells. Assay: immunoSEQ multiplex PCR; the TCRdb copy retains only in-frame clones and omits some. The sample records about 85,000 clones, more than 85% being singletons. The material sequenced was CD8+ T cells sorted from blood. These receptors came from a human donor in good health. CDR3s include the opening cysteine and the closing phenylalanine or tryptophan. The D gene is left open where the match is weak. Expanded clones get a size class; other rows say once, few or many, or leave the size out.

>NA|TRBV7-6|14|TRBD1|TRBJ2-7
TGTGCCAGCAGCTTGGAGGACAGGGACTACGAGCAGTACTTC
CASSLEDRDYEQYF
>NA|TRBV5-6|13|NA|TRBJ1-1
TGTGCCAGCAGCTTGGTCGGGGTCACTGAAGCTTTCTTT
CASSLVGVTEAFF
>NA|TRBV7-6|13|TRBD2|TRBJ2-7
TGTGCCAGCAGACTAGCGGGAGGGGACGAGCAGTACTTC
CASRLAGGDEQYF
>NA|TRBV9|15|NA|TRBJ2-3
TGTGCCAGCAGCGTAGGGGGGAGGCCCACAGATACGCAGTATTTT
CASSVGGRPTDTQYF
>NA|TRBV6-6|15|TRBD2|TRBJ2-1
TGTGCCAGCAGTTTCAGCGGGAGGGCCGGGGATGAGCAGTTCTTC
CASSFSGRAGDEQFF
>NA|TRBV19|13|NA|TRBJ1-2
TGTGCCAGTAGTATTGGATCTAACTATGGCTACACCTTC
CASSIGSNYGYTF
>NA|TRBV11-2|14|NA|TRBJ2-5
TGTGCCAGCCAAGGACAATTCGGCCAAGAGACCCAGTACTTC
CASQGQFGQETQYF
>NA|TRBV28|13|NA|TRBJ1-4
TGTGCCAGCAGTTCTGCTAACGATGAAAAACTGTTTTTT
CASSSANDEKLFF
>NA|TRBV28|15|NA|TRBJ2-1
TGTGCCAGCAGACCCTCGTCAGAGTTCTACAATGAGCAGTTCTTC
CASRPSSEFYNEQFF
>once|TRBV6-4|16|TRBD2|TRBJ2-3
TGTGCCAGCAGTGAAGAAGCGGGACCTAGGACAGATACGCAGTATTTT
CASSEEAGPRTDTQYF
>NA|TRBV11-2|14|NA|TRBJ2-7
TGTGCCAGCAGCTTAGCTCTGGGTTGGTACGAGCAGTACTTC
CASSLALGWYEQYF
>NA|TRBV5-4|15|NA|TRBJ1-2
TGTGCCAGCAGCTCAACGGGGGGGCGACCCTATGGCTACACCTTC
CASSSTGGRPYGYTF
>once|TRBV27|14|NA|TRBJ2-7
TGTGCCAGCAGTTTAGGTCTAGCGAAGGACGAGCAGTACTTC
CASSLGLAKDEQYF
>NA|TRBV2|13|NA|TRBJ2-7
TGTGCCAGCCGGGACGTTAGCTCCTACGAGCAGTACTTC
CASRDVSSYEQYF
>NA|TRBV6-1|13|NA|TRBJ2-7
TGTGCCAGCAGTGCGGGCTACACCTACGAGCAGTACTTC
CASSAGYTYEQYF
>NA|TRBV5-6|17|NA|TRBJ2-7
TGTGCCAGCAGCTTCTCTTCGGGCTTACTGGGAACCTACGAGCAGTACTTC
CASSFSSGLLGTYEQYF
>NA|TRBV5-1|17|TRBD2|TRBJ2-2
TGCGCCAGCAGCTTGAAACTAGCGGGGCCGAACACCGGGGAGCTGTTTTTT
CASSLKLAGPNTGELFF
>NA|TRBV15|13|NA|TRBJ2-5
TGTGCCACCTCTGAGGCAGGCCAAGAGACCCAGTACTTC
CATSEAGQETQYF
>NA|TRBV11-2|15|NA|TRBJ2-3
TGTGCCAGCAGCTCCCCGTGGGGGCGGACAGATACGCAGTATTTT
CASSSPWGRTDTQYF
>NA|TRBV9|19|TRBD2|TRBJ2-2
TGTGCCAGCAGCGTAGTGGCTAGCGGGAGGGCCGTAAACTTCGGGGAGCTGTTTTTT
CASSVVASGRAVNFGELFF
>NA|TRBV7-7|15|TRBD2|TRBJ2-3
TGTGCTAGCAGCCCCTCTCTAGCGGCTTCAGATACGCAGTATTTT
CASSPSLAASDTQYF
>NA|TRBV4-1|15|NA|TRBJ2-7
TGCGCCAGCAGCCAAGATCCGGGATCCTCCTACGAGCAGTACTTC
CASSQDPGSSYEQYF
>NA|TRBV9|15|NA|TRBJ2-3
TGTGCCAGCAGCGTAGAGGGCAGACAGACAGATACGCAGTATTTT
CASSVEGRQTDTQYF
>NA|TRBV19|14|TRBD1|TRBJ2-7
TGTGCCAGTAGTATCGGGACAGGGCCCTACGAGCAGTACTTC
CASSIGTGPYEQYF
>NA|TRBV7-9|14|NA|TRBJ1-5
TGTGCCAGCAGCCCGTACGGGGCAACGCAGCCCCAGCATTTT
CASSPYGATQPQHF
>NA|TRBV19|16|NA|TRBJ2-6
TGTGCCAGTAGTATAGGGGGACGCTCTGGGGCCAACGTCCTGACTTTC
CASSIGGRSGANVLTF
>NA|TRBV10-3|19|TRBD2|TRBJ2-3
TGTGCCATCAGTGGAAAACCGGGACTAGCGGGAGATGGCGCAGATACGCAGTATTTT
CAISGKPGLAGDGADTQYF
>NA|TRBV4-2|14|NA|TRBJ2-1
TGTGCCAGCAGCCATGGGGAAGGTTACGATGAGCAGTTCTTC
CASSHGEGYDEQFF
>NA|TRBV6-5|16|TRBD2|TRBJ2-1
TGTGCCAGCAGTTACTCGGGACTAGCGGTATACAATGAGCAGTTCTTC
CASSYSGLAVYNEQFF
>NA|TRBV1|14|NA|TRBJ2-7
TGCACCAGCAGCCATCGGCAGGGAGGGAGCGAGCAGTACTTC
CTSSHRQGGSEQYF
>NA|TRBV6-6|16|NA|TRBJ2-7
TGTGCCAGCAGTTTACAGGGGGGGACTAGAGATTACGAGCAGTACTTC
CASSLQGGTRDYEQYF
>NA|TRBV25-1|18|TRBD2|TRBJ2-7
TGTGCCAGCAGTGGACTTCAGATAGCGGGAGGGAACTCCTACGAGCAGTACTTC
CASSGLQIAGGNSYEQYF
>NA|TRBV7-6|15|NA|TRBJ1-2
TGTGCCAGCAGCGAAGGAGGCGGGGGATTCGGTGGCTACACCTTC
CASSEGGGGFGGYTF
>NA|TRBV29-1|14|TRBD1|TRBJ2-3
TGCAGCGTTAACAGGGGGCGAGTAACAGATACGCAGTATTTT
CSVNRGRVTDTQYF
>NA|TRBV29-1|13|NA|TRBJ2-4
TGCAGCGCCGTGTGGCCAGATGAAAACATTCAGTACTTC
CSAVWPDENIQYF
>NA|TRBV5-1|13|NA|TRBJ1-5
TGCGCCAGCAGCTTGGCCATTAATCAGCCCCAGCATTTT
CASSLAINQPQHF
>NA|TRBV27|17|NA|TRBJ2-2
TGTGCCAGCAGTTTATTTTTCCTACACAGAAACACCGGGGAGCTGTTTTTT
CASSLFFLHRNTGELFF